This T cell receptor beta chain is from a study of identical twins. General study results and limits: An excess of low generation probability was shown by twin-shared out-of-frame alpha sequences.

TCRdb reprocessed the 5' RACE reads via MiXCR and lists one record per CDR3 protein. The table lists hundreds of thousands of distinct CDR3 sequences, over 15% of them singletons, with roughly 14% in the top ten. A few counts support this clonotype. Its antigen is as yet unknown. Trimming took off 6 bases at V and 12 bases at J, with 15 bases between the two ends. Germline V lookup: CDR1 MNHNS, CDR2 SASEGT. The CDR3 runs 13 residues. The same specimen was also included in a second study, on T cells expressing NK-cell markers. This second study says: Of eight sequenced donors, seven were HCMV-seropositive and one HCMV-seronegative. Over 5 donors had dominant NKG2C+ clonotypes that comprised about 1.0-7.5% of their CD8+ T cells. The leading position in the CD3+CD56-NKG2C+ fraction of a handful of donors also went to these clonotypes.

The chain couples TRBV6-1 to TRBJ1-6, with D perhaps TRBD1 (5 bases). The sample was PBMCs. This TCR was recovered from a woman between 18 and 30 years old in good health. CDR3 amino acids: CASSHGGNGPLHF. DNA of the CDR3: TGTGCCAGCAGCCACGGGGGGAATGGACCCCTCCACTTT.